This TCR beta chain came from a study of blood T cells in healthy people across ages. For the study at large: The template switching approach captured approximately one barcoded beta molecule for every two T cells. Whole-study results and caveats: Comparison with aged donors showed that long-lived donors had more naive CD4+ cells and higher diversity. A roughly linear fall in TCR beta diversity per million T cells was seen with increasing age.

Researchers collected 7.5 to 10 milliliters of peripheral blood from every single donor. A second PCR of 7 to 11 cycles used a sample-barcoded 5' primer and a J-beta primer mix. TCRdb re-derived calls from the 5' RACE reads in MiXCR, one entry per CDR3 protein. This sample carries around 1.1 million distinct CDR3 sequences, 35% to 45% of them seen once, and the ten largest clones take about 12%. The length of the CDR3 is 14 residues. The V and J ends lost 4 bases and 2 bases respectively, with 11 bases between them. Germline V gene sequence: CDR1 MGHRA, CDR2 YSYEKL. In this sample, this clonotype turned up many times. Its target is not known.

Sequencing was carried out using blood. This TCR was recovered from a man aged 18 to 29 in good health. This chain links TRBV4-1 with TRBJ2-5; TRBD2 is a possible D gene (7 bases). CDR3 loop: CASSPGGPQETQYF. CDR3 in DNA: TGCGCCAGCAGCCCCGGGGGGCCACAAGAGACCCAGTACTTC.